This T cell receptor (beta chain) was sequenced in a study of beta chain features in type 1 diabetes. Study outcomes and limitations: All four CD4+ subsets from Type 1 diabetes patients carried moderately but significantly shorter TCRB CDR3s.

Expressed TCRB transcripts were sequenced, since all the RNA that had been isolated was reverse transcribed. Assay used: immunoSEQ multiplex PCR; TCRdb lists only in-frame clones, some missing. The data contain 640,000 or so clones, around 15% of them singletons. Between the trimmed V and J ends, which lost 4 bases and 9 bases, there was a span of 14 bases. The length of the CDR3 is 13 residues. CDR1 and CDR2 from the germline V gene are SGHRS and YFSETQ. As for this clone: Its antigen is unknown.

It was one heparinised blood draw, averaging roughly 120 mL, that each donor gave. The authors sorted CD4+ naive, central memory, regulatory and stem cell-like memory cells via CD45RO/CCR7/CD25/CD127/CD95/CD27. This TCR came from a young man with type 1 diabetes. V and J are TRBV5-1 and TRBJ2-4; D might be TRBD1 (5 bases). The source material was naive CD4+ T cells from blood. Here the CDR3 DNA reads TGCGCCAGCAGCAAAGGGGATCCGGCCATTCAGTACTTC. Its translation: CASSKGDPAIQYF.